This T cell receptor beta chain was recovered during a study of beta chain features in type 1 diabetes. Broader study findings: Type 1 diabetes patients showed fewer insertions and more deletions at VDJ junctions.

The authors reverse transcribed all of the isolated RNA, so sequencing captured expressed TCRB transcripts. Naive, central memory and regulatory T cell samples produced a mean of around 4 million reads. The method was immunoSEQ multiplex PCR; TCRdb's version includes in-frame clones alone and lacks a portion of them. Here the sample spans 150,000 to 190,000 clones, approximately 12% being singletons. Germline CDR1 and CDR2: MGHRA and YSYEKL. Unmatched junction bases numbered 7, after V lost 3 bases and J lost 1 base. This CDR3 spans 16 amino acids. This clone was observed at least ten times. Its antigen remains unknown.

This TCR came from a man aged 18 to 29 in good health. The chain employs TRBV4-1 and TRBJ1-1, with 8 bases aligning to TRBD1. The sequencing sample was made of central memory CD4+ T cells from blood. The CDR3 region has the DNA TGCGCCAGCAGCCATCGGGACAGGAGGCAGAACACTGAAGCTTTCTTT. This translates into CASSHRDRRQNTEAFF.